These 23 T cell receptor beta chains were sequenced from one sample in a study of shared clonotypes between healthy human individuals. Libraries were prepared by immunoSEQ multiplex PCR; TCRdb keeps only in-frame clonotypes and omits some of them. Among approximately 2,000,000 clones, about 94% were seen once, and the ten largest hold roughly 1.7%. Naive CD8 populations comprised CD45RO-negative cells positively selected for CCR7, excluding terminally differentiated effector memory CD45RA+ cells. The sample taken for sequencing was naive CD8+ T cells from PBMCs. The receptors stem from a man aged 18 to 29 in good health. Some clones in this sample may be carry-over from other donors' samples.

This chain connects TRBV7-3 to TRBJ2-5, with 8 nucleotides matching TRBD2. Per the germline V gene, CDR1 is SGHTA and CDR2 is FQGTGA. Losses at the gene ends were 4 bases for V and 2 bases for J; bases not matched to a gene: 6. This CDR3 region has 15 residues. The CDR3 loop is CASSSGTSSQETQYF. CDR3 sequence (DNA): TGTGCCAGCAGCTCTGGGACTAGTTCGCAAGAGACCCAGTACTTC. The full variable domain, rest sourced from reference TRBV7-3 and TRBJ2-5, is GAGVSQTPSNKVTEKGKYVELRCDPISGHTALYWYRQSLGQGPEFLIYFQGTGAADDSGLPNDRFFAVRPEGSVSTLKIQRTERGDSAVYLCASSSGTSSQETQYFGPGTRLLVL.

This rearrangement joins TRBV10-1 to TRBJ2-1; D may be TRBD1 (6 bases). This CDR3 has 15 residues. Germline loops: CDR1 WNHNN, CDR2 SYGVQD (reference sequence). V gave up 3 bases and J gave up 6 bases, with 15 bases separating them. This chain's CDR3 is CASSDRHQGLNEQFF. Written as DNA, the CDR3 is TGCGCCAGCAGTGACCGGCACCAGGGGCTCAATGAGCAGTTCTTC.

This chain links TRBV27 with TRBJ2-1; no reliable D call. Germline V CDR1 and CDR2: MNHEY, SMNVEV (reference sequence). Trimming shortened V by 0 bases and J by 2 bases, and 8 bases separated the two germline ends. This CDR3 has 15 amino acids. In DNA, the CDR3 is TGTGCCAGCAGTTTATCTCTTAGCCCCTACAATGAGCAGTTCTTC. Encoded protein: CASSLSLSPYNEQFF.

The rearrangement joins TRBV14 to TRBJ1-2, with D maybe TRBD1 (6 bases). CDR1 and CDR2 (germline): SGHDN, FVKESK. V lost 4 bases to trimming and J lost 4 bases, with 16 bases between them. The CDR3 consists of 15 residues. CDR3 residues: CASSPTQGTLYGYTF. CDR3 nucleotide sequence: TGTGCCAGCAGCCCGACACAGGGTACCCTCTATGGCTACACCTTC.

This clone was observed a single time. This chain links TRBV7-9 with TRBJ2-3, with no clear D. V lost 2 bases, J lost 0 bases, and 9 bases lay in between. CDR3 length: 15 amino acids. CDR1 is SEHNR and CDR2 is FQNEAQ in the germline V gene (reference sequence). DNA of the CDR3: TGTGCCAGCAGCTTAAAGGTATCTAGCACAGATACGCAGTATTTT. This codes for CASSLKVSSTDTQYF.

Comments on this clone: Other nucleotide sequences in the sample specify the same CDR3. CDR3 DNA: TGTGCCAGCTCGTCAGGGGGCTCCTACGAGCAGTACTTC. Translating it yields CASSSGGSYEQYF. The rearrangement uses TRBV18 and TRBJ2-7; 7 nucleotides agree with TRBD1. After removal of 6 bases from V and 0 bases from J, the junction contained 2 bases not matched to a gene. This CDR3 region has 13 residues. CDR1 is KGHSH, CDR2 LQKENI, per germline.

The count of this clone is one. The rearrangement joins TRBV28 to TRBJ1-1; D unresolved. The V and J ends lost 1 base and 2 bases respectively, with 14 bases between them. Germline CDR1 is MDHEN and CDR2 is SYDVKM. The CDR3 totals 16 residues. The CDR3 region is CASSLYPGVKNTEAFF. As DNA, the CDR3 is TGTGCCAGCAGTTTATACCCCGGGGTAAAAAACACTGAAGCTTTCTTT.

This clone was observed a single time. The chain employs TRBV5-6 and TRBJ2-1, with a tentative D call TRBD2 (5 bases). Germline CDR1 reads SGHDT; CDR2 reads YYEEEE. V gave up 4 bases and J gave up 9 bases, with 11 bases separating them. This CDR3 is built from 12 residues. This chain's CDR3 is CASSRGLAEQFF. Here the CDR3 DNA reads TGTGCCAGCAGCCGAGGACTTGCTGAGCAGTTCTTC.

This chain connects TRBV28 to TRBJ1-5; D gene uncertain. Germline CDR1 is MDHEN and CDR2 is SYDVKM. Trimming removed 8 bases at V and 0 bases at J, with 8 bases between. The CDR3 totals 13 residues. The CDR3 nucleotides are TGTGCCAGCGGCATCTTTAGCAATCAGCCCCAGCATTTT. Translating it yields CASGIFSNQPQHF.

The chain links TRBV4-3 to TRBJ2-5, with a tentative D call TRBD1 (6 bases). Near its end, the DNA agrees better with TRBJ2-7, so the J call may be wrong. Germline-derived CDR1 and CDR2 are LGHNA and YSLEER. The CDR3 contains 15 residues. DNA of the CDR3: TGCGCCAGCAGCCAGGGCAGGGGCAATGCCTACGAGCAGTACTTC. This translates into CASSQGRGNAYEQYF.

The V and J genes are TRBV19 and TRBJ1-4; D unresolved. Germline assignment: CDR1 LNHDA and CDR2 SQIVND (reference sequence). V dropped 4 bases and J dropped 5 bases, with 17 bases sitting between them. This CDR3 is built from 16 residues. The CDR3 DNA is TGTGCCAGTAGTACTTTCGGTCGGGGTACAAATGAAAAACTGTTTTTT. This codes for CASSTFGRGTNEKLFF.

The chain employs TRBV4-3 and TRBJ2-3; 7 bases line up with TRBD1. CDR3 length equals 16 residues. After removal of 3 bases from V and 7 bases from J, the junction contained 13 bases not matched to a gene. Germline V CDR1 and CDR2: LGHNA, YSLEER. CDR3 nucleotides: TGCGCCAGCAGCCACGGGACAGCCGCCGCCGGAAATACGCAGTATTTT. As protein: CASSHGTAAAGNTQYF.

The gene calls are TRBV4-1 and TRBJ1-1, with D possibly TRBD1 on 6 matching bases. The CDR3 contains 15 residues. Deletions cut 4 bases from V and 3 bases from J, with 15 bases between. Germline loops: CDR1 MGHRA, CDR2 YSYEKL. The CDR3 spells CASSPRAGVDTEAFF. The CDR3 nucleotides read TGCGCCAGCAGCCCACGGGCAGGGGTGGACACTGAAGCTTTCTTT.

The chain links TRBV19 to TRBJ2-1, with D uncertain. In germline, CDR1 is LNHDA, CDR2 SQIVND (reference sequence). The V gene lost 2 bases and the J gene lost 7 bases, with 3 bases spanning the gap. The CDR3 loop spans 11 amino acids. CDR3 region: CASSIKNEQFF. CDR3 sequence (DNA): TGTGCCAGTAGTATAAAGAATGAGCAGTTCTTC.

V gene TRBV9 combines with J gene TRBJ2-1; TRBD2 agrees at 11 bases. This CDR3 spans 17 amino acids. Germline V gives CDR1 SGDLS, CDR2 YYNGEE. After removal of 0 bases from V and 6 bases from J, the junction contained 8 bases not matched to a gene. The CDR3 region is CASSVDPLAGGGNEQFF. In DNA, the CDR3 is TGTGCCAGCAGCGTAGACCCCCTAGCGGGAGGTGGCAATGAGCAGTTCTTC.

As to this clone: Other DNA sequences from this sample encode an identical CDR3 as well. The chain joins TRBV28 to TRBJ2-7; weak D call: TRBD1 (5 bases). Germline lookup yields CDR1 MDHEN and CDR2 SYDVKM. The CDR3 has 12 amino acids. Trimming removed 3 bases from V and 3 bases from J, with 6 bases in between. The CDR3 loop is CASSFDSYEQYF. The CDR3 DNA sequence: TGTGCCAGCAGTTTCGACAGCTACGAGCAGTACTTC. Full variable domain (outside the CDR3, taken from reference TRBV28 and TRBJ2-7): DVKVTQSSRYLVKRTGEKVFLECVQDMDHENMFWYRQDPGLGLRLIYFSYDVKMKEKGDIPEGYSVSREKKERFSLILESASTNQTSMYLCASSFDSYEQYFGPGTRLTVT.

This clone was picked up a small number of times. The CDR3 is CASSDVTGDPYGYTF. The CDR3 DNA follows: TGTGCCAGCAGTGATGTGACAGGGGACCCTTATGGCTACACCTTC. This sequence joins TRBV6-1 and TRBJ1-2, with 8 bases aligning to TRBD1. This CDR3 region has 15 residues. Trimming took 3 bases from V and 5 from J; bases not matched to a gene: 8. In germline, CDR1 is MNHNS, CDR2 SASEGT.

The gene calls are TRBV19 and TRBJ2-7, with TRBD1 identical over 7 bases. V shed 5 bases and J 3 bases; nucleotides not matched to a gene: 19. Germline V lookup: CDR1 LNHDA, CDR2 SQIVND (reference sequence). The CDR3 has 18 amino acids. CDR3 sequence reads: CASSHSLTLTGLGYEQYF. As DNA, the CDR3 is TGTGCCAGTAGTCATTCCCTTACCTTGACAGGGCTTGGCTACGAGCAGTACTTC.

The chain combines TRBV4-3 with TRBJ1-6; D is ambiguous. CDR1 LGHNA and CDR2 YSLEER come from the germline V gene. The CDR3 length is 17 residues. V shed 0 bases and J shed 0 bases, with 9 bases lying between them. This CDR3 reads CASSQDAGLSYNSPLHF. The DNA of the CDR3 is TGCGCCAGCAGCCAAGATGCGGGCCTCTCCTATAATTCACCCCTCCACTTT.

The chain has TRBV19 and TRBJ1-4; maybe TRBD1 (5 bases). In germline, CDR1 is LNHDA, CDR2 SQIVND (reference sequence). The CDR3 has 17 residues. V gave up 2 bases and J gave up 6 bases, with 19 bases separating them. The CDR3 reads CASSINRDFVEDEKLFF. The DNA for the CDR3 is TGTGCCAGTAGTATAAACCGGGACTTCGTCGAAGATGAAAAACTGTTTTTT.

The chain recombines TRBV23-1 with TRBJ1-5, with D unclear. TRBV23-1 counts as an open reading frame of uncertain function. V dropped 0 bases and J dropped 1 base, with 10 bases sitting between them. The CDR3 has 16 residues. CDR3 protein: CASSQSLGQSNQPQHF. The CDR3 nucleotides are TGCGCCAGCAGTCAATCCTTAGGGCAGAGCAATCAGCCCCAGCATTTT.

A few counts support this clone. The rearrangement joins TRBV13 to TRBJ1-1; D not certain. V gave up 3 bases and J gave up 11 bases, with 16 bases separating them. From germline, CDR1 is PRHDT and CDR2 FYEKMQ (reference sequence). CDR3 size: 13 residues. CDR3 coding DNA: TGTGCCAGCAGCTTGTTGGGAAAGGGAGAGGCTTTCTTT. Encoded protein: CASSLLGKGEAFF.

This clone was recorded once. The V and J genes are TRBV9 and TRBJ1-1, with TRBD1 as a possible D gene (5 bases). Per the germline V gene, CDR1 is SGDLS and CDR2 is YYNGEE. There are 17 residues in the CDR3. V lost 0 bases, J lost 2 bases, and 17 bases lay in between. For the CDR3, the DNA is TGTGCCAGCAGCGTAGGGGGGAAAATCCCCACTAACACTGAAGCTTTCTTT. The encoded protein is CASSVGGKIPTNTEAFF.